These 12 T cell receptor beta chains were sequenced from one sample in a study of identical twins. MiXCR was run by TCRdb on the 5' RACE reads, yielding one entry per CDR3 protein. The data hold 200,000 to 250,000 distinct CDR3 sequences, with 7.5% observed a single time. Another study also made use of these data, one on yellow fever vaccine responses in identical twins.

The sample was memory (CD45RO+) T cells sorted from blood. These receptors were collected from a woman younger than 30 in good health.

The genes are TRBV7-8 and TRBJ2-7; 7 bases match TRBD2. Germline trimming cut 5 bases from V and 2 bases from J; bases unmatched to any gene: 12. CDR3 length: 16 amino acids. Germline V gene lookup returns CDR1 SGHVS and CDR2 FQNEAQ. CDR3 residues: CASSPLSGMSTYEQYF. CDR3 nucleotides: TGTGCCAGCAGCCCTCTAAGCGGGATGTCTACCTACGAGCAGTACTTC.

This clonotype was picked up many times. The chain links TRBV6-2 or TRBV6-3 to TRBJ2-7, with a weak D call TRBD1 (5 bases). The CDR3 contains 15 residues. The germline V gene encodes CDR1 MNHEY and CDR2 SVGEGT. V lost 2 bases, J lost 2 bases, and 13 bases lay in between. The chain's CDR3 is CASSYQPKTAYEQYF. In DNA, the CDR3 is TGTGCCAGCAGTTACCAACCAAAGACAGCCTACGAGCAGTACTTC.

This clonotype has more than one count but fewer than ten. The chain carries TRBV6-2 or TRBV6-3 and TRBJ2-1; 10 bases agree with TRBD2. Germline CDR1 MNHEY, CDR2 SVGEGT. This CDR3 is 14 amino acids long. The trim removed 5 bases at V and 11 bases at J, leaving 9 bases unmatched. For the CDR3, the DNA is TGTGCCAGCAGTGGGCTAGCGGGAGCATACAAGCAGTTCTTC. Amino acid sequence: CASSGLAGAYKQFF.

This clonotype was found a few times. The V call is TRBV5-1, the J call TRBJ2-7; 9 positions match TRBD1. The CDR3 loop spans 13 amino acids. The J segment lost 6 bases and the V segment lost 2 bases, leaving 3 bases of the junction unmatched. Germline V CDR1 and CDR2: SGHRS, YFSETQ. The CDR3 reads CASSFGQGSEQYF. CDR3 DNA sequence: TGCGCCAGCAGCTTTGGACAGGGGTCCGAGCAGTACTTC.

The chain carries TRBV4-2 and TRBJ2-5; unclear D gene. Trimming stripped 0 bases from V and 4 bases from J, with 9 bases between. Per germline, CDR1 LGHNA and CDR2 YNFKEQ. The CDR3 totals 14 residues. CDR3 residues: CASSQERGGETQYF. The CDR3 DNA follows: TGTGCCAGCAGCCAAGAACGAGGTGGAGAGACCCAGTACTTC.

The chain has TRBV21-1 and TRBJ2-7. TRBV21-1 has pseudogene status. This CDR3 contains 14 residues. The CDR3 sequence: CASSKDRVTYEQYF. The CDR3 region has the DNA TGTGCCAGCAGCAAAGATAGGGTCACCTACGAGCAGTACTTC.

This clonotype has just a few counts. The chain joins TRBV9 to TRBJ2-1; TRBD2 matches at 7 bases. Unmatched junction bases numbered 6, after V lost 0 bases and J lost 3 bases. The CDR3 extends over 16 amino acids. CDR1 and CDR2 from the germline V gene are SGDLS and YYNGEE. The CDR3 DNA sequence: TGTGCCAGCAGCGTAGAGGTTAGCGGGCGCTACAATGAGCAGTTCTTC. Translated: CASSVEVSGRYNEQFF. Full variable domain (missing parts from reference TRBV9 and TRBJ2-1): DSGVTQTPKHLITATGQRVTLRCSPRSGDLSVYWYQQSLDQGLQFLIQYYNGEERAKGNILERFSAQQFPDLHSELNLSSLELGDSALYFCASSVEVSGRYNEQFFGPGTRLTVL.

This clonotype was counted many times. The chain joins TRBV12-3 or TRBV12-4 to TRBJ2-1; weak D call: TRBD1 (5 bases). V lost 3 bases to trimming and J lost 11 bases, with 11 bases between them. The CDR3 runs to 12 residues. The DNA for the CDR3 is TGTGCCAGCAGTTTGGGGCATTTCAAGCAGTTCTTC. Protein: CASSLGHFKQFF.

This clonotype was picked up many times. V and J are TRBV5-1 and TRBJ2-3; 9 nucleotides align to TRBD1. The germline V gene has CDR1 SGHRS and CDR2 YFSETQ. CDR3 size: 15 residues. Trimming at V came to 4 bases and at J to 0 bases, leaving 3 bases not matched to a gene. For the CDR3, the DNA is TGCGCCAGCAGCCCCGGACAGGGGAGCACAGATACGCAGTATTTT. Its protein product is CASSPGQGSTDTQYF.

This clonotype appeared many times. The chain has TRBV27 and TRBJ1-1; 9 bases align to TRBD1. The germline CDR1 and CDR2 sequences are MNHEY and SMNVEV (reference sequence). V dropped 6 bases and J dropped 4; count of bases not matched to a gene: 12. This CDR3 spans 16 amino acids. Here the CDR3 DNA reads TGTGCCAGCAGCGGACAGGGGCTAAGGGGATCCACTGAAGCTTTCTTT. Its protein product is CASSGQGLRGSTEAFF.

The table lists this clonotype with a few counts. CDR3: CASSFPKEVSGANVLTF. Here the CDR3 DNA reads TGTGCCAGCAGCTTTCCGAAAGAGGTCTCTGGGGCCAACGTCCTGACTTTC. The V gene is TRBV7-9, the J gene TRBJ2-6; D uncertain. Germline values: CDR1 SEHNR, CDR2 FQNEAQ (reference sequence). V was cut by 3 bases and J by 0 bases, with 12 bases left in between. The CDR3 has 17 amino acids. Filled out from reference TRBV7-9 and TRBJ2-6, the complete variable domain reads DTGVSQNPRHKITKRGQNVTFRCDPISEHNRLYWYRQTLGQGPEFLTYFQNEAQLEKSRLLSDRFSAERPKGSFSTLEIQRTEQGDSAMYLCASSFPKEVSGANVLTFGAGSRLTVL.

Ten or more counts support this clonotype. CDR3 bases: TGTGCCAGCAGCCACGACATGGTTAGTGGCTACACCTTC. Its protein is CASSHDMVSGYTF. The rearrangement uses TRBV4-2 and TRBJ1-2, with no clear D. With 3 bases removed from V and 7 bases from J, the gap between germline ends came to 12 bases. The CDR3 covers 13 residues. Germline assignment: CDR1 LGHNA and CDR2 YNFKEQ.